Reported below is one TCR beta chain. Its target antigen remains unknown. No much larger clonotype is one base removed from it; base qualities were not supplied. The data derive from a study of T cell responses to AZD1222 COVID-19 vaccine (dated by TCRdb to the early 2020s). As for the study more broadly: AZD1222 recipients given second doses at about 4 weeks or at about 12 weeks were pooled, since spike-specific TCR depth and breadth were not found to differ between the two schedules. Trial participants were enrolled into age subgroups of 18-55, 56-69 and 70-plus years, which contained approximately 150, 28 and 58 TCR-sequenced participants, respectively. TCR sequencing covered over 230 trial participants: 200 to 210 given two doses of AZD1222 and 26 given two doses of MenACWY control vaccine. General conclusions and limits of the study: Participants were mostly white British and included more females than males, and it was suggested by the authors that clonal diversity may have been underestimated. The 56-69-year group was small, and its depth increase did not reach significance, likely because of low power. After two AZD1222 doses, spike-specific TCR breadth and depth were significantly higher than at day 0 and than in MenACWY recipients. Vaccine-associated CD4 TCRs spanned the whole spike protein, with dominant responses in regions 160-218 and 743-854. Epitopes outside the regions mutated in the B.1.351 and B.1.1.7 variants were reportedly recognized by nearly half of the unique spike-specific TCRs. Conclusions about previously exposed vaccinees were limited because only a handful of AZD1222 recipients were SARS-CoV-2 seropositive at baseline. Because no day 14 peak-response samples were available, repertoires were characterized only after the peak T cell response.

V is reduced by 10 bases and J by 2 bases, leaving a spacing of 15 bases between them. CDR1 and CDR2 are drawn from the germline V gene: MDHEN, SYDVKM. From the cysteine up to the phenylalanine, the CDR3 has a length of 13 residues. The DNA shown is the 39-base CDR3, in frame from base 1. The CDR3 regions of human TCRbeta chains were analyzed by immunosequencing. On the authors' methods: Repertoire TCRs were matched against a reference library of SARS-CoV-2-specific TCRs generated with the MIRA antigen-specificity platform. Breadth was defined as the fraction of unique TCRs that were SARS-CoV-2-associated, and depth was defined as the fraction of total T cells that were SARS-CoV-2-associated. Using the MIRA data, each spike-specific TCR was mapped to the spike region that the TCR reacts to and placed in a CD4 or CD8 class. Log10-transformed breadth and depth values were compared by one-way ANOVA with Sidak's multiple comparisons tests. What TCRdb holds here is the immuneACCESS table cut down to in-frame rearrangements. Part of the clones is not present; checked against another copy, under half of the missing clones reflect an unresolved V gene, and the others are unexplained. The DNA gave D and trimming, while V, J and clone size come from that table. The sample data list approximately 100,000 clones, and 80% to 95% of these were observed just once. Together, the top ten hold 4.8% of the sample.

The time point tag for this specimen amounts to: baseline before first vaccination. Vaccinee samples were obtained from the UK trials COV001 and COV002, which included a single-blind randomized controlled phase 2/3 trial of AZD1222 (ChAdOx1 nCoV-19) in healthy adults. For TCRbeta chain sequencing, PBMC samples were collected from trial participants at day 0 and at day 28 after the second dose. The receptor comes from an adult in good health. In this chain, TRBV28 is recombined with TRBJ2-7, and possibly TRBD2, on 5 matching bases. The specimen was peripheral blood, collected on day 0 of AZD1222 vaccination. The nucleotides read TGTGCCACCTGGACCCCGCGGGCCTACGAGCAGTACTTC. This gives the protein CATWTPRAYEQYF.